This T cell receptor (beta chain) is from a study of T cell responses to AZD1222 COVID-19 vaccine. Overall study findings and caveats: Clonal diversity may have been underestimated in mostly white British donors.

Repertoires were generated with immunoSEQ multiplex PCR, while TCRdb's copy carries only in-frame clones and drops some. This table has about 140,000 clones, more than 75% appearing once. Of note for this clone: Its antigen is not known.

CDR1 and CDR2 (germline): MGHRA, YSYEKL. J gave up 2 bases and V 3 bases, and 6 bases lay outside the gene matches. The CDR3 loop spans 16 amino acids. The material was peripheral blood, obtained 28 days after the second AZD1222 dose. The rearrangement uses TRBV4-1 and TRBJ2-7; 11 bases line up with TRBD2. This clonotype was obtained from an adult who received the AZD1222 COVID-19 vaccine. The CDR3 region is CASSHATSGVTYEQYF. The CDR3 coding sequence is TGCGCCAGCAGCCATGCGACTAGCGGGGTCACCTACGAGCAGTACTTC.